This TCR beta chain appears in the sequencing data of a study of blood T cell repertoires in COVID-19. Study details: The samples span acute and convalescent COVID-19 from the United States, Italy and Spain. Sources were T cells, B-cell-depleted T cells, or PBMCs; the material itself was cDNA or gDNA.

In the authors' workflow: The assay estimated nucleated cells by amplifying reference gene primers. The assay was immunoSEQ multiplex PCR, and TCRdb's table has in-frame clones only and misses some. V, J and clone size are those of that table, while D and trimming were read from the DNA. The sample comprises 150,000 or so clones, more than 75% of which are singletons, and roughly 6.1% rests with the top ten. Trimming stripped 3 bases from V and 2 bases from J, with 11 bases between. The length of the CDR3 is 14 residues. Germline V gene sequence: CDR1 LGHDT, CDR2 YNNKEL (reference sequence). This clonotype originated in a man older than 75 with acute or convalescent COVID-19. Sequencing was carried out using peripheral blood. The chain recombines TRBV3-1 (or the pseudogene TRBV3-2) with TRBJ2-7; no clear D gene. The CDR3 sequence is CASSQRPVAYEQYF. CDR3 in DNA: TGTGCCAGCAGCCAGAGGCCCGTGGCCTACGAGCAGTACTTC.